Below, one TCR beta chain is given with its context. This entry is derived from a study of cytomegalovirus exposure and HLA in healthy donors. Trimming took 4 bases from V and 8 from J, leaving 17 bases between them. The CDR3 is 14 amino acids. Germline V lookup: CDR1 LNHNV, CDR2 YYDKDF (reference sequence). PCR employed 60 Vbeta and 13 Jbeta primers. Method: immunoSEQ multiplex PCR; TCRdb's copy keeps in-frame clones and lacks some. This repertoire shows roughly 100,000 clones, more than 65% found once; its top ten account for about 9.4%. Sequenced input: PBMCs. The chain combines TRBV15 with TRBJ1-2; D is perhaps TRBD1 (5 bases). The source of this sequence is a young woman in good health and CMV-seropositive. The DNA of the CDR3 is TGTGCCACCAGCATCCCATCGGGGGATGGAGGCTACACCTTC. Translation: CATSIPSGDGGYTF. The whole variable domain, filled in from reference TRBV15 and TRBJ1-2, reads DAMVIQNPRYQVTQFGKPVTLSCSQTLNHNVMYWYQQKSSQAPKLLFHYYDKDFNNEADTPDNFQSRRPNTSFCFLDIRSPGLGDTAMYLCATSIPSGDGGYTFGSGTRLTVV.